This T cell receptor beta chain was observed in a study of blood T cell repertoires in COVID-19. On the study more broadly: The analysed material was cDNA or gDNA that came from T cells, B-cell-depleted T cells, or PBMCs.

Some clones are missing from TCRdb's copy, which holds only in-frame ones; the method was immunoSEQ multiplex PCR. The sample has 200,000 to 300,000 clones; around 86% are singletons. With V trimmed by 4 bases and J by 4 bases, 14 bases remained unmatched. From germline, CDR1 is SGHNT and CDR2 YYREEE (reference sequence). This CDR3 has 17 residues. This TCR derives from a woman aged 40 to 55 who had recovered from COVID-19. Sequences were obtained from peripheral blood. The chain joins TRBV5-4 to TRBJ1-2, with 9 bases aligning to TRBD1. The CDR3 sequence is CASSRPFGDRAVYGYTF. The CDR3 DNA reads TGTGCCAGCAGCCGGCCCTTCGGGGACAGGGCGGTCTATGGCTACACCTTC.